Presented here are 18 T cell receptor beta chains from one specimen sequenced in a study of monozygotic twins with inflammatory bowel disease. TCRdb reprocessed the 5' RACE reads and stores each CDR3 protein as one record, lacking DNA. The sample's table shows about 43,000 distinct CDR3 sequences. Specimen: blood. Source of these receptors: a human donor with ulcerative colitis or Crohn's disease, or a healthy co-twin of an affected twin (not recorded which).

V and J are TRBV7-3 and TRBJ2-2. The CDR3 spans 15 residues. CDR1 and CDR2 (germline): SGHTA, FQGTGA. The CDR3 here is CASSLTPGSTGELFF.

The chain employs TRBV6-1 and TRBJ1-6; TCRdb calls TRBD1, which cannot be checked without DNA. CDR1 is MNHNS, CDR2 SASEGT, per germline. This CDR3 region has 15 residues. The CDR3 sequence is CASSPGSSYNSPLHF.

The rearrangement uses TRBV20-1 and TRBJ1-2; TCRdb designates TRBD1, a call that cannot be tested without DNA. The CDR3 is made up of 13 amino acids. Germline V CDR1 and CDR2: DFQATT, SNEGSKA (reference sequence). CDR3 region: CSARTPGANGYTF.

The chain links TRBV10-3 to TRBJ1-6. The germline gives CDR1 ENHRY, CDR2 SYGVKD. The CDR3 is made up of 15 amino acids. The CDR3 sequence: CAISVGSSYNSPLHF.

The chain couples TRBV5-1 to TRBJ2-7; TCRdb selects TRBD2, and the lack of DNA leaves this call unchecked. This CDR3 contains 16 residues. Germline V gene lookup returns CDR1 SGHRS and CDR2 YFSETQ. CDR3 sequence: CASSLTLAGETYEQYF.

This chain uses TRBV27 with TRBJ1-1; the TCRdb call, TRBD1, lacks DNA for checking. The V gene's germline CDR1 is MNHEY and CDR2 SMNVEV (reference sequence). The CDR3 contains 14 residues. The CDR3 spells CASSSYGQSFEAFF.

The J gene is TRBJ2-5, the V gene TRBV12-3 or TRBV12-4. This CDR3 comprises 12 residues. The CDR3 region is CASSLSRETQYF.

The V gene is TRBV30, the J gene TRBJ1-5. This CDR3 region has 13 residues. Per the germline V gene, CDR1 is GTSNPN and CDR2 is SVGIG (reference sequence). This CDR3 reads CAWSVRGGQPQHF.

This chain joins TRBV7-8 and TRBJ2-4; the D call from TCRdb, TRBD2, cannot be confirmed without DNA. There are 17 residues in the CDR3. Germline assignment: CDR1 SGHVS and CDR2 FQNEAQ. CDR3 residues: CASSSRQYGGTKNMQYF.

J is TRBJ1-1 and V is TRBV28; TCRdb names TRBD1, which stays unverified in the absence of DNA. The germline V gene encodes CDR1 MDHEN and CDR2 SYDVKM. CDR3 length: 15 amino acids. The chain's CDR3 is CASSLPDSANTEAFF.

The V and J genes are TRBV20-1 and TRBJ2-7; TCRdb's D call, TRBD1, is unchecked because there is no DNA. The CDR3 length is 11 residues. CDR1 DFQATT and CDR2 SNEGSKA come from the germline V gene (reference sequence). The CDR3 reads CSAPTAYEQYF.

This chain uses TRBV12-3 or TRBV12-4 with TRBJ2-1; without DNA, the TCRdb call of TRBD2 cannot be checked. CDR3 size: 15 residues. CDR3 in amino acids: CASSLGWGGGNEQFF.

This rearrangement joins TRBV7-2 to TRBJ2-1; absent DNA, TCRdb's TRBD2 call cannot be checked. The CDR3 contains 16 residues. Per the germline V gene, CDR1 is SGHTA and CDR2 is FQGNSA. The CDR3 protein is CASSLESRRAYNEQFF.

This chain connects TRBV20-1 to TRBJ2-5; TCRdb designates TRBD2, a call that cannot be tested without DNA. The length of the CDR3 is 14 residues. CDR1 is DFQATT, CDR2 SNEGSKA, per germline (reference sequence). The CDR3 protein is CSAPWAGEVQTQYF.

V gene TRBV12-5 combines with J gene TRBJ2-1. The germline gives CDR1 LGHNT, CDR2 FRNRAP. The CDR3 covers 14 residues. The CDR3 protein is CASGSGQFGNEQFF.

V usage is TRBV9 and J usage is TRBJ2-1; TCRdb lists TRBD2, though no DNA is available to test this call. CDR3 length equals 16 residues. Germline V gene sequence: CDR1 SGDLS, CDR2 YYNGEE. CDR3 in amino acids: CASSPSSKSSYNEQFF.

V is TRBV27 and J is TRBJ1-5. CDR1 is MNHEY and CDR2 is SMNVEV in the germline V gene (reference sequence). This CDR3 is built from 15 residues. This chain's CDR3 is CASSLIGSSNQPQHF.

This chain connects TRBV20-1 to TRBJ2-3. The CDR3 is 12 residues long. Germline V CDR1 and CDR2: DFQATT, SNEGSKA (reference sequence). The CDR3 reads CSGKGIADTQYF.